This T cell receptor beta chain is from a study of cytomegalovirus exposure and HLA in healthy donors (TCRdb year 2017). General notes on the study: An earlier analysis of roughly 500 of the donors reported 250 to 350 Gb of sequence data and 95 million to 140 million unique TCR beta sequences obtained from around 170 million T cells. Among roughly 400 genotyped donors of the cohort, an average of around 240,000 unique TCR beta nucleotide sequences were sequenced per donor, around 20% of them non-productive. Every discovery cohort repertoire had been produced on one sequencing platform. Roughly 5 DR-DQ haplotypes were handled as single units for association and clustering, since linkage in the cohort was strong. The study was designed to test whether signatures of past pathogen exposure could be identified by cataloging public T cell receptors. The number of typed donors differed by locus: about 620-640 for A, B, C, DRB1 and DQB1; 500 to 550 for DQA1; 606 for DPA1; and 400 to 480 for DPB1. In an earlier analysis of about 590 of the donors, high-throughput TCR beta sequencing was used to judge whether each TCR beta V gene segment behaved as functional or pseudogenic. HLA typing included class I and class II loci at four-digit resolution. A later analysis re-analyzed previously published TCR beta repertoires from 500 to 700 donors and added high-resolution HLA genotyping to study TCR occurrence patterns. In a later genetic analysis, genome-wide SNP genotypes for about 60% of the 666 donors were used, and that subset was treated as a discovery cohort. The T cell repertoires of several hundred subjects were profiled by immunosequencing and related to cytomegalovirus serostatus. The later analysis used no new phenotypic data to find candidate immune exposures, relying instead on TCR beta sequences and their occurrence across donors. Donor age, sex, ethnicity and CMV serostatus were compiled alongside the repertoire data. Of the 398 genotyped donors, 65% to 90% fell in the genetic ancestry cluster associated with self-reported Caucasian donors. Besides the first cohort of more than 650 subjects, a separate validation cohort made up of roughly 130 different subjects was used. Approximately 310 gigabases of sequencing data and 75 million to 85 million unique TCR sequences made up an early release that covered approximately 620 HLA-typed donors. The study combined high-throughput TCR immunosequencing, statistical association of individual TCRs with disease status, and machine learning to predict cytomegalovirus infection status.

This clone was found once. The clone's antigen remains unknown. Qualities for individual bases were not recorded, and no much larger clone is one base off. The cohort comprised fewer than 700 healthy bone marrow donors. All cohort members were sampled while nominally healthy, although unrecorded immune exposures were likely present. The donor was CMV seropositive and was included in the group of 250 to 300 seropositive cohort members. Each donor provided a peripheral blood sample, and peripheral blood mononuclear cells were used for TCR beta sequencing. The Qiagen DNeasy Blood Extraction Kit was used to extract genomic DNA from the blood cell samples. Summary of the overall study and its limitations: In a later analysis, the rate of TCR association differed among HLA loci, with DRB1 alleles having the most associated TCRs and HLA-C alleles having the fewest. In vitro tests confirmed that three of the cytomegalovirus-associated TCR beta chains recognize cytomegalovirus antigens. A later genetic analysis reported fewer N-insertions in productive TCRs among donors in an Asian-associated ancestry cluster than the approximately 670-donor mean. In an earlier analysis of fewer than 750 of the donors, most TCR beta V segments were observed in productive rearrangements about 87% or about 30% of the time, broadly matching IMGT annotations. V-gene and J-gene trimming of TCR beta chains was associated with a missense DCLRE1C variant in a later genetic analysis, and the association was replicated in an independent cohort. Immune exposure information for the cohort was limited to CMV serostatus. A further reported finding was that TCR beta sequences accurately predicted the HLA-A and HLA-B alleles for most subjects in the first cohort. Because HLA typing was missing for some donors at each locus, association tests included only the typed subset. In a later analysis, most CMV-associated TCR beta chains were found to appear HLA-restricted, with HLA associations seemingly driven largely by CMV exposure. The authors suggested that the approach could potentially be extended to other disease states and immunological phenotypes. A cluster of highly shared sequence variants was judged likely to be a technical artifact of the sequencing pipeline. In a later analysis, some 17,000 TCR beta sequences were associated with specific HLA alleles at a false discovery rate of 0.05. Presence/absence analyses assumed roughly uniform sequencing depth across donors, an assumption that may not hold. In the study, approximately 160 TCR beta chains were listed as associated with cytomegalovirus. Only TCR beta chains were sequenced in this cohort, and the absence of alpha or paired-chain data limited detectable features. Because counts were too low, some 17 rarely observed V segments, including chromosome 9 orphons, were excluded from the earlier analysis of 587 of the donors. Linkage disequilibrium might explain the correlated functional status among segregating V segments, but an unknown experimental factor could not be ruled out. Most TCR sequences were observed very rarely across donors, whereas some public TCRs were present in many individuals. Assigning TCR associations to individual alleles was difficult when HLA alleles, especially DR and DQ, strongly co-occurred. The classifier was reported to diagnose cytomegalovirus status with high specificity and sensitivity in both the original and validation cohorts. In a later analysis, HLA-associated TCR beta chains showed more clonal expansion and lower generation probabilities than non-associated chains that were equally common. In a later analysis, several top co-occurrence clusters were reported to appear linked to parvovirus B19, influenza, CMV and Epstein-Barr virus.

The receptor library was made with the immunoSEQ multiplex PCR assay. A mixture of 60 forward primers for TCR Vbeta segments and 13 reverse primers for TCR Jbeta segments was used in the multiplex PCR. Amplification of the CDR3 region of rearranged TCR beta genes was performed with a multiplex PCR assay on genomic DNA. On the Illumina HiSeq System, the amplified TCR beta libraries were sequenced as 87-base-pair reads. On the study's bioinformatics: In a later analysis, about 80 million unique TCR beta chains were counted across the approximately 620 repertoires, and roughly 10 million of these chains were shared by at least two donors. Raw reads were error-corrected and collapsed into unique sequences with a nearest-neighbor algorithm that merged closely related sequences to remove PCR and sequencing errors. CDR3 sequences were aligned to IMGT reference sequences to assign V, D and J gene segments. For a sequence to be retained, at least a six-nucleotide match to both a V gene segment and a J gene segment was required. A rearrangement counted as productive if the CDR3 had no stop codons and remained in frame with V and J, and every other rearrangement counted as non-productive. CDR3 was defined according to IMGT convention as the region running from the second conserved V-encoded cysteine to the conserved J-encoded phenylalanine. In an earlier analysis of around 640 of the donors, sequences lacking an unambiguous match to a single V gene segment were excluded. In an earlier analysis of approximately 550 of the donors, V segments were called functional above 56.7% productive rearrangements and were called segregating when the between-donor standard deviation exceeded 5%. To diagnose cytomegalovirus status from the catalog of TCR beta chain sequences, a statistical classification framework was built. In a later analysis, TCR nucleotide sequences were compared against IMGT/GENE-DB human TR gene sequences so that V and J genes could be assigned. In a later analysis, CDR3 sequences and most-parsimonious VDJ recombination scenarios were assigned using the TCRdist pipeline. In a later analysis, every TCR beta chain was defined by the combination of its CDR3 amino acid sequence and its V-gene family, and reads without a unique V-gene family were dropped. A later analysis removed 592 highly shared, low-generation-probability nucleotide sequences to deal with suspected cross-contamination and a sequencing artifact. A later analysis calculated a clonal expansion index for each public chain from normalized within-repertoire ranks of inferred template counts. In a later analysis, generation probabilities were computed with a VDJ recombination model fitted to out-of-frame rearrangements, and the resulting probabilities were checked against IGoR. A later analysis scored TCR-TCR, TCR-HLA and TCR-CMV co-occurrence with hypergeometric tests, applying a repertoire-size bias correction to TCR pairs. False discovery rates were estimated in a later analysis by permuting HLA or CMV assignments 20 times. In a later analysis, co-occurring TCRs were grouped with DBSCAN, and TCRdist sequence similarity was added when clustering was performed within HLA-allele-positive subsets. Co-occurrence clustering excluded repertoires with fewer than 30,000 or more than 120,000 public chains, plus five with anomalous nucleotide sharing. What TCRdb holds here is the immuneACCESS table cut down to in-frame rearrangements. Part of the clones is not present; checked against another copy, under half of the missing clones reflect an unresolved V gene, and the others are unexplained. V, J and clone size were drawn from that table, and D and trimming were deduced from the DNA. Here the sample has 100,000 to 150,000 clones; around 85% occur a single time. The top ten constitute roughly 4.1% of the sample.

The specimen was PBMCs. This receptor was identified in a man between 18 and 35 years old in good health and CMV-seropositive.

The nucleotide sequence is given as TGCGCCAGCAGCTTGGGGGGACAGGGGCTAAATCAGCCCCAGCATTTT. Translated, this gives CASSLGGQGLNQPQHF. The chain was built from TRBV5-1 and TRBJ1-5, with 10 bases aligning to TRBD1. The germline V gene encodes CDR1 SGHRS and CDR2 YFSETQ. For this chain, trimming is 0 bases at the V end and 4 bases at the J end, and the number of junction bases without a gene match is 4. The CDR3 starts with the cysteine, ends with the phenylalanine, and has 16 residues. This entry keeps only the CDR3 DNA: 48 bases, framed from base 1.